These 30 T cell receptor beta chains share one sample of origin, sequenced in a study of blood T cell repertoires in COVID-19. Assay used: immunoSEQ multiplex PCR; TCRdb lists only in-frame clones, some missing. The profile shows 110,000 or so clones, roughly 80% of them singletons. Material for sequencing was peripheral blood. The receptors shown here come from a man in his 70s with acute or convalescent COVID-19.

This chain connects TRBV11-2 to TRBJ2-7; weak D call: TRBD1 (6 bases). Germline V gene lookup returns CDR1 SGHAT and CDR2 FQNNGV. The CDR3 spans 14 residues. The ends were cut back, 1 base at V and 0 bases at J, with 7 bases in the middle. Written as DNA, the CDR3 is TGTGCCAGCAGCTTAGGGGACACCTCCTACGAGCAGTACTTC. Encoded protein: CASSLGDTSYEQYF.

J is TRBJ2-5 and V is TRBV4-1; D is perhaps TRBD2 (6 bases). The germline CDR1 and CDR2 sequences are MGHRA and YSYEKL. The CDR3 is made up of 16 amino acids. V shed 1 base and J shed 5 bases, with 17 bases lying between them. DNA of the CDR3: TGCGCCAGCAGCCAAGTAGGGCAGGGAGGAGGGGAGACCCAGTACTTC. This encodes CASSQVGQGGGETQYF.

V usage is TRBV19 and J usage is TRBJ2-5; 10 nucleotides line up with TRBD1. This CDR3 region has 16 residues. Trimming removed 5 bases from V and 1 base from J; junction bases left unmatched: 7. In germline, CDR1 is LNHDA, CDR2 SQIVND (reference sequence). This chain's CDR3 is CASSPWDRGFQETQYF. The CDR3 nucleotides are TGTGCCAGTAGTCCCTGGGACAGGGGATTCCAAGAGACCCAGTACTTC.

This clone was recorded a few times. V and J are TRBV5-6 and TRBJ2-1, with 7 positions matching TRBD1. V was clipped by 4 bases and J by 6 bases; unmatched bases: 1. Germline V gene sequence: CDR1 SGHDT, CDR2 YYEEEE. The CDR3 is 12 residues long. This chain's CDR3 is CASSRDSNEQFF. In nucleotides, the CDR3 is TGTGCCAGCAGCAGGGACAGCAATGAGCAGTTCTTC.

The gene calls are TRBV30 and TRBJ1-1; tentatively, D is TRBD1 (5 bases). V shed 1 base and J shed 5 bases, with 14 bases lying between them. CDR1 is GTSNPN, CDR2 SVGIG, per germline (reference sequence). The CDR3 has 14 amino acids. CDR3 protein: CAWSAIGPGTEAFF. CDR3 DNA: TGTGCCTGGAGTGCGATTGGCCCAGGGACTGAAGCTTTCTTT.

V is TRBV25-1 and J is TRBJ1-6, with 10 bases identical to TRBD1. The CDR3 is made up of 18 amino acids. Germline V lookup: CDR1 MGHDK, CDR2 SYGVNS. V shed 6 bases and J 9 bases; nucleotides not matched to a gene: 17. The CDR3 DNA reads as TGTGCCAGCAGCTACGGTGACAGGGGGCGCCGTAGCCGTTCACCCCTCCACTTT. Protein product: CASSYGDRGRRSRSPLHF.

J is TRBJ2-7 and V is TRBV5-1; 10 bases are a match to TRBD2. Germline V CDR1 and CDR2: SGHRS, YFSETQ. The CDR3 runs to 14 residues. V shed 4 bases, J shed 3 bases, and the junction held 4 bases outside the gene matches. CDR3 in DNA: TGCGCCAGCAGCCAACTAGCGGGGAGCTACGAGCAGTACTTC. Residues: CASSQLAGSYEQYF.

V is TRBV15 and J is TRBJ1-1; D remains ambiguous. The CDR3 runs 14 residues. Germline CDR1 is LNHNV and CDR2 is YYDKDF (reference sequence). V was cut by 0 bases and J by 4 bases, with 9 bases left in between. The DNA for the CDR3 is TGTGCCACCAGCAGAGACCGGGTCCCCACTGAAGCTTTCTTT. Translated, it gives CATSRDRVPTEAFF.

The V gene is TRBV6-2 or TRBV6-3, the J gene TRBJ2-7; D perhaps matches TRBD2 (5 bases). This CDR3 contains 14 residues. The ends were cut back, 4 bases at V and 3 bases at J, with 13 bases in the middle. Per the germline V gene, CDR1 is MNHEY and CDR2 is SVGEGT. In DNA form, the CDR3 reads TGTGCCAGCAGTTTCGCGGACTCGCTCTACGAGCAGTACTTC. This gives the protein CASSFADSLYEQYF.

This clone was recorded a few times. The genes are TRBV5-6 and TRBJ1-3; 9 nucleotides line up with TRBD1. There are 17 residues in the CDR3. After removal of 4 bases from V and 0 bases from J, the junction contained 8 bases not matched to a gene. In germline, CDR1 is SGHDT, CDR2 YYEEEE. CDR3 nucleotides: TGTGCCAGCAGCCCCGGACAGGGGAAAAGCTCTGGAAACACCATATATTTT. Its translation: CASSPGQGKSSGNTIYF.

The CDR3 spells CASSYSSPGEAFF. CDR3 DNA: TGTGCCAGCAGTTACTCGAGTCCAGGTGAAGCTTTCTTT. J is TRBJ1-1 and V is TRBV6-6; no clear D gene. CDR3 length equals 13 residues. From germline, CDR1 is MNHNY and CDR2 SVGAGI (reference sequence). Trimming removed 0 bases from V and 7 bases from J, with 9 bases in between.

This clone was picked up one time. The rearrangement links TRBV11-3 to TRBJ2-1; TRBD1 matches 11 bases. The length of the CDR3 is 16 residues. V lost 1 base, J lost 4 bases, and 3 bases stayed unmatched. Germline V gene sequence: CDR1 SGHNT, CDR2 YENEEA. This chain's CDR3 is CASSLVGQGAYNEQFF. The CDR3 nucleotides read TGTGCCAGCAGCTTAGTTGGACAGGGGGCTTACAATGAGCAGTTCTTC. Full variable domain (remainder filled in from reference TRBV11-3 and TRBJ2-1): EAGVVQSPRYKIIEKKQPVAFWCNPISGHNTLYWYLQNLGQGPELLIRYENEEAVDDSQLPKDRFSAERLKGVDSTLKIQPAELGDSAVYLCASSLVGQGAYNEQFFGPGTRLTVL.

This clone is a singleton in its sample. This chain links TRBV2 with TRBJ1-1; TRBD1 matches at 7 bases. Trimming cost V 10 bases and J 0 bases; bases outside gene matches: 8. CDR1 and CDR2 from the germline V gene are SNHLY and FYNNEI. The CDR3 loop spans 14 amino acids. The CDR3 here is CANLQGTMNTEAFF. CDR3 bases: TGTGCCAACTTACAGGGGACCATGAACACTGAAGCTTTCTTT. Drawing the rest from reference TRBV2 and TRBJ1-1, the complete variable domain is EPEVTQTPSHQVTQMGQEVILRCVPISNHLYFYWYRQILGQKVEFLVSFYNNEISEKSEIFDDQFSVERPDGSNFTLKIRSTKLEDSAMYFCANLQGTMNTEAFFGQGTRLTVV.

The chain joins TRBV7-6 to TRBJ1-2; D is unresolved. The germline V gene has CDR1 SGHVS and CDR2 FNYEAQ. The CDR3 contains 13 residues. V was cut by 0 bases and J by 2 bases, with 4 bases left in between. CDR3 loop: CASSLALNYGYTF. DNA of the CDR3: TGTGCCAGCAGCTTAGCCCTAAACTATGGCTACACCTTC.

The chain couples TRBV11-2 to TRBJ1-4; possibly TRBD1 for D (5 bases). Trimming took 4 bases from V and 7 from J, leaving 16 bases between them. The CDR3 sequence is 15 residues long. Germline V CDR1 and CDR2: SGHAT, FQNNGV. CDR3 protein: CASSSPGGMIEKLFF. The DNA for the CDR3 is TGTGCCAGCAGCTCACCCGGGGGGATGATTGAAAAACTGTTTTTT.

This clone was observed once. The V gene is TRBV5-8, the J gene TRBJ2-3; no clear D gene. The CDR3 covers 12 residues. V dropped 0 bases and J dropped 4 bases, with 3 bases sitting between them. The germline V gene has CDR1 SGHTS and CDR2 YDEGEE. The CDR3 here is CASSLVADTQYF. CDR3 nucleotides: TGTGCCAGCAGCTTGGTCGCAGATACGCAGTATTTT.

V gene TRBV6-2 or TRBV6-3 combines with J gene TRBJ1-4; 7 positions agree with TRBD1. Trimming at V came to 4 bases and at J to 8 bases, leaving 10 bases not matched to a gene. The CDR3 consists of 15 residues. Germline-derived CDR1 and CDR2 are MNHEY and SVGEGT. The CDR3 nucleotides read TGTGCCAGCAGTTTCACCGGGACAGCGGCAGAAAAACTGTTTTTT. Amino acids: CASSFTGTAAEKLFF.

This clone was picked up one time. The rearrangement joins TRBV7-2 to TRBJ1-1, with a weak D call TRBD1 (6 bases). Germline V lookup: CDR1 SGHTA, CDR2 FQGNSA. V lost 1 base and J 1 base, leaving 7 bases between the germline ends. The CDR3 has 14 amino acids. This CDR3 is CASSLGTENTEAFF. The CDR3 nucleotides are TGTGCCAGCAGCTTAGGGACAGAGAACACTGAAGCTTTCTTT.

The chain employs TRBV6-5 and TRBJ1-2; tentative D call: TRBD1 (6 bases). Germline-derived CDR1 and CDR2 are MNHEY and SVGAGI. CDR3 length: 15 residues. With 6 bases removed from V and 4 bases from J, the gap between germline ends came to 18 bases. CDR3 in amino acids: CASSRGRPTGYGYTF. The CDR3, as DNA: TGTGCCAGCAGCAGGGGCCGACCCACAGGCTATGGCTACACCTTC.

The chain has TRBV7-2 and TRBJ1-5; 12 bases are a match to TRBD1. Trimming removed 3 bases from V and 5 bases from J; junction bases left unmatched: 5. CDR1 and CDR2 from the germline V gene are SGHTA and FQGNSA. The length of the CDR3 is 16 residues. CDR3 amino acids: CASSFSGTGGYQPQHF. The CDR3 nucleotides read TGTGCCAGCAGCTTTTCTGGGACAGGGGGCTATCAGCCCCAGCATTTT.

The CDR3 region is CASSSTARLAGETQYF. The CDR3 nucleotides are TGCGCCAGCAGCTCCACTGCTCGACTAGCGGGAGAGACCCAGTACTTC. The chain links TRBV5-1 to TRBJ2-5; 10 nucleotides agree with TRBD2. The junction had 9 bases not matched to a gene; V was cut back by 3 bases and J by 4 bases. The CDR3 is 16 residues long. Germline V gene data show CDR1 as SGHRS and CDR2 as YFSETQ.

This chain joins TRBV5-1 and TRBJ2-2, with TRBD2 identical over 10 bases. The CDR3 loop spans 15 amino acids. V was pared by 1 base and J by 5 bases, with 2 bases of the junction left unmatched. Germline CDR1 and CDR2: SGHRS and YFSETQ. CDR3 region: CASSLQAGGTGELFF. The CDR3 nucleotides read TGCGCCAGCAGCTTGCAAGCGGGAGGGACCGGGGAGCTGTTTTTT.

The chain is built from TRBV6-5 and TRBJ2-5; possible D gene TRBD2, 6 bases. V lost 8 bases, J lost 5 bases, and 6 bases lay in between. Per the germline V gene, CDR1 is MNHEY and CDR2 is SVGAGI. The CDR3 loop spans 10 amino acids. Here the CDR3 reads CASGRETQYF. CDR3 DNA sequence: TGTGCCAGCGGGAGGGAGACCCAGTACTTC.

This chain uses TRBV5-1 with TRBJ2-2, with TRBD2 as a possible D gene (6 bases). Germline values: CDR1 SGHRS, CDR2 YFSETQ. CDR3 length: 15 amino acids. V lost 1 base to trimming and J lost 4 bases, with 11 bases between them. CDR3 in amino acids: CASSLRLGSTGELFF. The DNA for the CDR3 is TGCGCCAGCAGCTTGAGACTAGGCAGCACCGGGGAGCTGTTTTTT.

The chain has TRBV3-1 (or the pseudogene TRBV3-2) and TRBJ2-7; 7 bases map to TRBD2. Germline CDR1 reads LGHDT; CDR2 reads YNNKEL (reference sequence). The CDR3 is 14 amino acids. V lost 6 bases, J lost 2 bases, and 7 bases stayed unmatched. In DNA form, the CDR3 reads TGTGCCAGCAGAGCTAGCGGCACAACCTACGAGCAGTACTTC. Protein: CASRASGTTYEQYF.

The chain couples TRBV3-1 (or the pseudogene TRBV3-2) to TRBJ2-1; D call uncertain. Germline-derived CDR1 and CDR2 are LGHDT and YNNKEL (reference sequence). The CDR3 is made up of 13 amino acids. V was cut by 4 bases and J by 11 bases, with 15 bases left in between. CDR3 bases: TGTGCCAGCAGCCCCCGCTCGGGTAGCCAGCAGTTCTTC. Amino acids: CASSPRSGSQQFF.

The rearrangement links TRBV28 to TRBJ1-5, with D possibly being TRBD1 (5 bases). This CDR3 comprises 15 residues. Trimming removed 4 bases at V and 3 bases at J, with 13 bases between. The germline gives CDR1 MDHEN, CDR2 SYDVKM. This CDR3 is CASSWGRPINQPQHF. The CDR3 region has the DNA TGTGCCAGCAGTTGGGGCAGACCTATCAATCAGCCCCAGCATTTT.

The genes are TRBV10-3 and TRBJ2-1; 8 bases map to TRBD2. Germline V lookup: CDR1 ENHRY, CDR2 SYGVKD. V lost 4 bases, J lost 5 bases, and 4 bases stayed unmatched. This CDR3 comprises 14 residues. CDR3 residues: CAISGVSGDNEQFF. As DNA, the CDR3 is TGTGCCATCAGTGGGGTTAGCGGGGACAATGAGCAGTTCTTC.

The count of this clone is one. This rearrangement joins TRBV27 to TRBJ1-5; 9 nucleotides match TRBD1. CDR3 length: 13 residues. CDR1 MNHEY and CDR2 SMNVEV come from the germline V gene (reference sequence). The V and J ends lost 6 bases and 5 bases, in that order; junction bases with no gene match: 2. The CDR3 reads CASSWTGDQPQHF. For the CDR3, the DNA is TGTGCCAGCAGCTGGACAGGGGATCAGCCCCAGCATTTT.

The genes are TRBV21-1 and TRBJ2-1; the table's D gene call, TRBD1, was not cross checked with the DNA. TRBV21-1 is noted as a pseudogene. The CDR3 contains 15 residues. The CDR3 region has the DNA TGTGCCAGCAGCGGACACCGGGACAGGGCCTATGAGCAGTTCTTC. Translation: CASSGHRDRAYEQFF.